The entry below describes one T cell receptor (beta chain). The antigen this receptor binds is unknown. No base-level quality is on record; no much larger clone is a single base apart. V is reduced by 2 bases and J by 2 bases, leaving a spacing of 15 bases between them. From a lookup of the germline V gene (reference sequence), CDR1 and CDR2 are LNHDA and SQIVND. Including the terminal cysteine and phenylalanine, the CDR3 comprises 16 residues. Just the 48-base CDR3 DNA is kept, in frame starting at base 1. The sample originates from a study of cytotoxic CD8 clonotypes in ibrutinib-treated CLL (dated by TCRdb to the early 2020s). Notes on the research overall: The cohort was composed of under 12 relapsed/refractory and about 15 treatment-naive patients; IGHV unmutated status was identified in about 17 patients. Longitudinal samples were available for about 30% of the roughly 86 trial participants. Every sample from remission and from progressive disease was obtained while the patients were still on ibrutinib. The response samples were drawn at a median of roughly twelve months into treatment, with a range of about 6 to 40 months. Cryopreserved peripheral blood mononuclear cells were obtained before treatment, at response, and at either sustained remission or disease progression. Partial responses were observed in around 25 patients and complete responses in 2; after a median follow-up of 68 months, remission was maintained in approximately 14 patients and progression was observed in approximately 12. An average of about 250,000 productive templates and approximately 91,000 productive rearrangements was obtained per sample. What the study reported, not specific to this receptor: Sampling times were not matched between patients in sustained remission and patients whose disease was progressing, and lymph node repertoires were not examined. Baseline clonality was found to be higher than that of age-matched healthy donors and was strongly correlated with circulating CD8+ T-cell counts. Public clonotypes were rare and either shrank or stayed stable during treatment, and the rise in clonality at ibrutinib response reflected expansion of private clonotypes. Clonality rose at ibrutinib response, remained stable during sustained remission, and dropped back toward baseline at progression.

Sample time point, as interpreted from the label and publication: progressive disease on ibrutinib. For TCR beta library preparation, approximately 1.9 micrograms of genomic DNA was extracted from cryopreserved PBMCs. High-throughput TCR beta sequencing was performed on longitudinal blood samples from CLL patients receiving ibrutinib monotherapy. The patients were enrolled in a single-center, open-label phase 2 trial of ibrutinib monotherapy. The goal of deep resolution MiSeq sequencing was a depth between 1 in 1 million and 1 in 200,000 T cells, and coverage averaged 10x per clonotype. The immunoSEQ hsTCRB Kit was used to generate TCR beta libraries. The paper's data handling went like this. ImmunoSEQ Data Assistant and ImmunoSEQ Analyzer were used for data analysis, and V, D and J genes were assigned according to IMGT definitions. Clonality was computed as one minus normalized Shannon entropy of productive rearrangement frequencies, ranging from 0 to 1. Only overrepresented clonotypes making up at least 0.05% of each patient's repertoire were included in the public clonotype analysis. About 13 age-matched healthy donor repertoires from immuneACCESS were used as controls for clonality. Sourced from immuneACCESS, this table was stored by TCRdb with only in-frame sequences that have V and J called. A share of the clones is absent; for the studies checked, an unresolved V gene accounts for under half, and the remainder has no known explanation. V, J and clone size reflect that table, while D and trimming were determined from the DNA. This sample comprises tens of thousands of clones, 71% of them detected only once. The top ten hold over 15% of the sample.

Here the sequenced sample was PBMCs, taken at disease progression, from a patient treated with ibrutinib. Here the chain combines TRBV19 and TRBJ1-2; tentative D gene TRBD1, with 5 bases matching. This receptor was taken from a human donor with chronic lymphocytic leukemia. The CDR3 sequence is CASSIIRTRTNYGYTF. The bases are TGTGCCAGTAGTATAATTCGGACACGGACGAACTATGGCTACACCTTC.